The rows below give T cell receptor beta chains drawn from one sample of a study of T cell changes during pregnancy in multiple sclerosis. Clones were read by immunoSEQ multiplex PCR, and TCRdb kept only the in-frame ones, dropping some. This sample yields under 150,000 clones, of which about 96% are seen a single time; 0.44% belongs to the top ten. The source was peripheral blood, collected after pregnancy. These receptors all stem from a female donor with multiple sclerosis, enrolled in a pregnancy study. The CDR3 runs from the conserved cysteine through the conserved F or W. The D gene is left open where the match is weak. Rows give clone size only sometimes, using once, few, many, or a class for an expanded clone.

d_gene: NA; abundance: NA; v_gene: TRBV4-1; j_gene: TRBJ1-5; CDR3nt: TGCGCCAGCAGCCAAGGTTTGGGCAGTATAGATCAGCCCCAGCATTTT; CDR3aa: CASSQGLGSIDQPQHF
d_gene: NA; abundance: NA; v_gene: TRBV4-2; j_gene: TRBJ2-1; CDR3nt: TGTGCCAGCAGCTTCACTCTAGCGGAGGGGGGGTTCTTC; CDR3aa: CASSFTLAEGGFF
d_gene: TRBD1; abundance: NA; v_gene: TRBV30; j_gene: TRBJ1-1; CDR3nt: TGTGCCTGGAGTAACAGGGGGGGTGAAGCTTTCTTT; CDR3aa: CAWSNRGGEAFF
d_gene: NA; abundance: NA; v_gene: TRBV5-4; j_gene: TRBJ2-7; CDR3nt: TGTGCCACCCAACCGGGGGGCAAAAGCTCCTACGAGCAGTACTTC; CDR3aa: CATQPGGKSSYEQYF
d_gene: NA; abundance: once; v_gene: TRBV5-4; j_gene: TRBJ2-1; CDR3nt: TGTGCCAGCGTCAATTCGGGAAAGCAGTTCTTC; CDR3aa: CASVNSGKQFF
d_gene: NA; abundance: NA; v_gene: TRBV27; j_gene: TRBJ1-5; CDR3nt: TGTGCCAGCAGTTTAAACCGGGTATCCCAGCCCCAGCATTTT; CDR3aa: CASSLNRVSQPQHF
d_gene: TRBD1; abundance: NA; v_gene: TRBV23-1; j_gene: TRBJ2-6; CDR3nt: TGCGCCAGCAGTCAAACAGGGGCCGGCTCTGGGGCCAACGTCCTGACTTTC; CDR3aa: CASSQTGAGSGANVLTF
d_gene: TRBD2; abundance: once; v_gene: TRBV27; j_gene: TRBJ2-5; CDR3nt: TGTGCCAGCAGTTGGGTAGCGGGAGGACAAGAGACCCAGTACTTC; CDR3aa: CASSWVAGGQETQYF
d_gene: NA; abundance: NA; v_gene: TRBV15; j_gene: TRBJ2-1; CDR3nt: TGTGCCACTAGACTCGGTTTGGATGAGCAGTTCTTC; CDR3aa: CATRLGLDEQFF
d_gene: NA; abundance: NA; v_gene: TRBV5-1; j_gene: TRBJ2-2; CDR3nt: TGCGCCAGCATGTCAGGGCTCGCGAACACCGGGGAGCTGTTTTTT; CDR3aa: CASMSGLANTGELFF
d_gene: NA; abundance: NA; v_gene: TRBV2; j_gene: TRBJ1-2; CDR3nt: TGTGCCAGCAACCCGGGAGGCTACACCTTC; CDR3aa: CASNPGGYTF
d_gene: NA; abundance: NA; v_gene: TRBV6-5; j_gene: TRBJ1-6; CDR3nt: TGTGCCAGCAGTCGGGGATTAAATAATTCACCCCTCCACTTT; CDR3aa: CASSRGLNNSPLHF
d_gene: TRBD1; abundance: NA; v_gene: TRBV27; j_gene: TRBJ1-5; CDR3nt: TGTGCCAGCAGTGTACAGGGGGATCAGCCCCAGCATTTT; CDR3aa: CASSVQGDQPQHF
d_gene: NA; abundance: NA; v_gene: TRBV29-1; j_gene: TRBJ2-7; CDR3nt: TGCAGCGTGGGACATCGCCGGTGG; CDR3aa: CSVGHRRW
d_gene: NA; abundance: NA; v_gene: TRBV5-4; j_gene: TRBJ1-2; CDR3nt: TGTGCCAGCAGCTCCCGGGAGAGGAAGGGCTACACCTTC; CDR3aa: CASSSRERKGYTF
d_gene: TRBD1; abundance: once; v_gene: TRBV2; j_gene: TRBJ1-2; CDR3nt: TGTGCCAGCAGGTCGGACAGGGGCTATGGCTACACCTTC; CDR3aa: CASRSDRGYGYTF
d_gene: NA; abundance: NA; v_gene: TRBV7-2; j_gene: TRBJ2-2; CDR3nt: TGTGCCAGCAGCTTATTGGGCGGGGACACCGGGGAGCTGTTTTTT; CDR3aa: CASSLLGGDTGELFF
d_gene: NA; abundance: NA; v_gene: TRBV7-9; j_gene: TRBJ1-5; CDR3nt: TGTGCCAGCAGCTCCCTCGGACAGCCCCAGCCCCAGCATTTT; CDR3aa: CASSSLGQPQPQHF
d_gene: NA; abundance: NA; v_gene: TRBV5-4; j_gene: TRBJ2-2; CDR3nt: TGTGCCAGCAGCTCGGAGTTACTAGTTACCGGGGAGCTGTTTTTT; CDR3aa: CASSSELLVTGELFF
d_gene: NA; abundance: NA; v_gene: TRBV19; j_gene: TRBJ2-5; CDR3nt: TGTGCCAGTAGTATAGGGGGGCAGCGGTACCAAGAGACCCAGTACTTC; CDR3aa: CASSIGGQRYQETQYF
d_gene: NA; abundance: NA; v_gene: TRBV19; j_gene: TRBJ1-5; CDR3nt: TGTGCCAGTAGAAGTGGGACACGGAGCAATCAGCCCCAGCATTTT; CDR3aa: CASRSGTRSNQPQHF
d_gene: NA; abundance: NA; v_gene: TRBV5-6; j_gene: TRBJ1-5; CDR3nt: TGTGCCAGCAGCCTAGGGACACACGCCCAGCCCCAGCATTTT; CDR3aa: CASSLGTHAQPQHF
d_gene: TRBD2; abundance: NA; v_gene: TRBV7-2; j_gene: TRBJ2-1; CDR3nt: TGTGCCAGCAGCTTAGCGGGACTAGTTCGGTCGGAGCAGTTCTTC; CDR3aa: CASSLAGLVRSEQFF
d_gene: NA; abundance: NA; v_gene: TRBV28; j_gene: TRBJ1-2; CDR3nt: TGTGCCAGCCAACCCCGCGCGGGGGGTGAGGGAGGCTACACCTTC; CDR3aa: CASQPRAGGEGGYTF
d_gene: NA; abundance: few; v_gene: TRBV7-9; j_gene: TRBJ1-5; CDR3nt: TGTGCCAGCAGCTTAGGGCAAAACCAGCCCCAGCATTTT; CDR3aa: CASSLGQNQPQHF
d_gene: TRBD1; abundance: NA; v_gene: TRBV6-5; j_gene: TRBJ2-3; CDR3nt: TGTGCCAGCAGGATCCAGGGGGCAGATACGCAGTATTTT; CDR3aa: CASRIQGADTQYF
d_gene: TRBD1; abundance: NA; v_gene: TRBV7-9; j_gene: TRBJ2-7; CDR3nt: TGTGCCAGCAGCTCCTACCCCCGGGACAGGGGCTACGAGCAGTACTTC; CDR3aa: CASSSYPRDRGYEQYF
d_gene: NA; abundance: NA; v_gene: TRBV6-1; j_gene: TRBJ1-2; CDR3nt: TGTGCCAGCATCAGAGGCTCTTTTCTCTATGGCTACACCTTC; CDR3aa: CASIRGSFLYGYTF
d_gene: NA; abundance: NA; v_gene: TRBV5-6; j_gene: TRBJ1-1; CDR3nt: TGTGCCAGCAGCTTGGCCGGCAGTAACTATGAAGCTTTCTTT; CDR3aa: CASSLAGSNYEAFF
d_gene: NA; abundance: few; v_gene: TRBV4-2; j_gene: TRBJ1-2; CDR3nt: TGTGCCAGCAGCCAAGACCGACAAGGTGGCTACACCTTC; CDR3aa: CASSQDRQGGYTF
d_gene: TRBD1; abundance: NA; v_gene: TRBV9; j_gene: TRBJ1-3; CDR3nt: TGTGCCAGCAGCGTCTCAGACAGGGAAGGTCGGGGAAACACCATATATTTT; CDR3aa: CASSVSDREGRGNTIYF
d_gene: NA; abundance: NA; v_gene: TRBV20-1; j_gene: TRBJ1-2; CDR3nt: TGCAGTGCTAGGGGGGGAGGCGGCTACACCTTC; CDR3aa: CSARGGGGYTF
d_gene: NA; abundance: few; v_gene: TRBV19; j_gene: TRBJ2-7; CDR3nt: TGTGCCAGTAGTTTCCAACGTGGGGGCGGCGAGCAGTACTTC; CDR3aa: CASSFQRGGGEQYF
d_gene: NA; abundance: NA; v_gene: TRBV6-6; j_gene: TRBJ2-1; CDR3nt: TGTGCCAGCCGAACTTCGCGGGAAGGGGAGCAGTTCTTC; CDR3aa: CASRTSREGEQFF
d_gene: NA; abundance: NA; v_gene: TRBV5-4; j_gene: TRBJ2-7; CDR3nt: TGTGCCAGCAGCTATGGGCCCGGGGCCTACGAGCAGTACTTC; CDR3aa: CASSYGPGAYEQYF
d_gene: NA; abundance: once; v_gene: TRBV10-3; j_gene: TRBJ2-2; CDR3nt: TGTGCCATCAGTGGAGCCGCCTTTGCGAACACCGGGGAGCTGTTTTTT; CDR3aa: CAISGAAFANTGELFF
d_gene: NA; abundance: NA; v_gene: TRBV7-9; j_gene: TRBJ2-5; CDR3nt: TGTGCCAGCAGCCTAGGACGGACACCGTCGGAGACCCAGTACTTC; CDR3aa: CASSLGRTPSETQYF
d_gene: NA; abundance: NA; v_gene: TRBV9; j_gene: TRBJ2-6; CDR3nt: TGTGCCAGCAGCAAAAAAACAGGGCTCTCAGGGGCCAACGTCCTGACTTTC; CDR3aa: CASSKKTGLSGANVLTF
d_gene: TRBD2; abundance: NA; v_gene: TRBV5-1; j_gene: TRBJ2-1; CDR3nt: TGCGCCAGCAGCTTGGGATTGTCTAGCGGGAGTTTCAATGAGCAGTTCTTC; CDR3aa: CASSLGLSSGSFNEQFF
d_gene: NA; abundance: NA; v_gene: TRBV4-2; j_gene: TRBJ2-7; CDR3nt: TGTGCCAGCAGCCAAGAAGACTGGCGGGACTCCTACGAGCAGTACTTC; CDR3aa: CASSQEDWRDSYEQYF
d_gene: NA; abundance: NA; v_gene: TRBV15; j_gene: TRBJ2-7; CDR3nt: TGTGCCACCAGCAGAGATATGGTCGACCCTAGCTCCTACGAGCAGTACTTC; CDR3aa: CATSRDMVDPSSYEQYF
d_gene: TRBD2; abundance: NA; v_gene: TRBV11-1; j_gene: TRBJ2-7; CDR3nt: TGTGCCAGCAGCCTAGCGGTGAGCTCCTACGAGCAGTACTTC; CDR3aa: CASSLAVSSYEQYF
d_gene: NA; abundance: NA; v_gene: TRBV29-1; j_gene: TRBJ2-5; CDR3nt: TGCAGCGTGGGGACTCAAGAGACCCAGTACTTC; CDR3aa: CSVGTQETQYF
d_gene: TRBD1; abundance: NA; v_gene: TRBV7-2; j_gene: TRBJ1-5; CDR3nt: TGTGCCAGCAGCTTAGGGACAGGGGGCCTCTTGGGCAATCAGCCCCAGCATTTT; CDR3aa: CASSLGTGGLLGNQPQHF
d_gene: TRBD2; abundance: NA; v_gene: TRBV7-9; j_gene: TRBJ2-3; CDR3nt: TGTGCCAGCACCCCGCTAGCGGGAGGGACAGATACGCAGTATTTT; CDR3aa: CASTPLAGGTDTQYF
d_gene: NA; abundance: NA; v_gene: TRBV20-1; j_gene: TRBJ2-7; CDR3nt: TGCAGTGCTAAGACAGACTACGAGCAGTACTTC; CDR3aa: CSAKTDYEQYF
d_gene: TRBD2; abundance: NA; v_gene: TRBV18; j_gene: TRBJ2-1; CDR3nt: TGTGCCAGCTCCTTAGCGGGAGGGGTCAATGAGCAGTTCTTC; CDR3aa: CASSLAGGVNEQFF
d_gene: NA; abundance: NA; v_gene: TRBV6-5; j_gene: TRBJ1-4; CDR3nt: TGTGCCAGCAGTTACACGACCCAGGATGAAAAACTGTTTTTT; CDR3aa: CASSYTTQDEKLFF
d_gene: NA; abundance: NA; v_gene: TRBV28; j_gene: TRBJ1-1; CDR3nt: TGTGCCAGCAGTTTTTGGCGGGACACTGAAGCTTTCTTT; CDR3aa: CASSFWRDTEAFF
d_gene: TRBD1; abundance: NA; v_gene: TRBV7-9; j_gene: TRBJ2-7; CDR3nt: TGTGCCAGCAGCTTAGCGCAGGTGGGACAGGGGGCGCGTTACGAGCAGTACTTC; CDR3aa: CASSLAQVGQGARYEQYF
d_gene: TRBD2; abundance: NA; v_gene: TRBV12-5; j_gene: TRBJ2-1; CDR3nt: TGTGCTAGTGGTTTGCGGGTAGCGGGAGGGCACAATGAGCAGTTCTTC; CDR3aa: CASGLRVAGGHNEQFF
d_gene: NA; abundance: once; v_gene: TRBV28; j_gene: TRBJ2-7; CDR3nt: TGTGCCAGCAGCCGCGGTTACGAGCAGTACTTC; CDR3aa: CASSRGYEQYF